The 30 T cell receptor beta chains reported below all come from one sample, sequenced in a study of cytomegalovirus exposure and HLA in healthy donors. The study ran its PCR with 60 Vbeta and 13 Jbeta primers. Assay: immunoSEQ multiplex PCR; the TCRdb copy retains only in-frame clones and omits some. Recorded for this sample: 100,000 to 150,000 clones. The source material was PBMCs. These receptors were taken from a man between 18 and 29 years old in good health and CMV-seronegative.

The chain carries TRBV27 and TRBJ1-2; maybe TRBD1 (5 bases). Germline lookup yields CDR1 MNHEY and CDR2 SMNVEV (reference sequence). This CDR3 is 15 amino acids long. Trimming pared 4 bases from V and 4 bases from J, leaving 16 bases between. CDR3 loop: CASSSSRGWAYGYTF. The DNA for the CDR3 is TGTGCCAGCAGTTCATCTCGGGGGTGGGCCTATGGCTACACCTTC.

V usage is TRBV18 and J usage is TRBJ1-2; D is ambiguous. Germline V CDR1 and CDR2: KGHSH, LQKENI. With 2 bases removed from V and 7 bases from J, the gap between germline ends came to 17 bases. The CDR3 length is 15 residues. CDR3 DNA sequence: TGTGCCAGCTCACCAGAGGGAAAGGCCGATACTGGCTACACCTTC. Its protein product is CASSPEGKADTGYTF.

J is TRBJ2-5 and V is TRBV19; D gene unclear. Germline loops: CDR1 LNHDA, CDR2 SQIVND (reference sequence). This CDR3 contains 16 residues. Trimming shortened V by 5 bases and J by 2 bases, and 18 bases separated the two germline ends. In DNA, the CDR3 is TGTGCCAGTAGTCTCCTTTCGGCGGTCGGACAAGAGACCCAGTACTTC. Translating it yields CASSLLSAVGQETQYF.

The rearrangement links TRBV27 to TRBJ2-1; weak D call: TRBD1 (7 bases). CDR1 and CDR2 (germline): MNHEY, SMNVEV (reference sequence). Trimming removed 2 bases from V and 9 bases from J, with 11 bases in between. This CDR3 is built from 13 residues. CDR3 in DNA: TGTGCCAGCAGTTTACTCAGGGGGGCTGAGCAGTTCTTC. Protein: CASSLLRGAEQFF.

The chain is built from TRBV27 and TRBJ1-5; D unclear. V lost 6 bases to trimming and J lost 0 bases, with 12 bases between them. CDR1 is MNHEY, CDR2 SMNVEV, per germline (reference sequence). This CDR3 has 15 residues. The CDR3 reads CASRLAGYSNQPQHF. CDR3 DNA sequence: TGTGCCAGCAGATTAGCGGGATATAGCAATCAGCCCCAGCATTTT.

CDR3 in amino acids: CASSVAWVRGNEQFF. CDR3 in DNA: TGTGCCAGCAGCGTAGCTTGGGTCAGGGGCAATGAGCAGTTCTTC. The gene calls are TRBV9 and TRBJ2-1; the D gene is possibly TRBD1 (6 bases). The CDR3 totals 15 residues. V lost 0 bases to trimming and J lost 6 bases, with 13 bases between them. CDR1 is SGDLS, CDR2 YYNGEE, per germline.

CDR3 DNA sequence: TGCAGCTTTCGGGCTAGCGGGGGGTCTAGGAACCACGAGCAGTACTTC. Protein sequence: CSFRASGGSRNHEQYF. The chain couples TRBV29-1 to TRBJ2-7, with 11 bases identical to TRBD2. Trimming at V came to 8 bases and at J to 5 bases, leaving 17 bases not matched to a gene. The germline CDR1 and CDR2 sequences are SQVTM and ANQGSEA. The CDR3 spans 16 residues.

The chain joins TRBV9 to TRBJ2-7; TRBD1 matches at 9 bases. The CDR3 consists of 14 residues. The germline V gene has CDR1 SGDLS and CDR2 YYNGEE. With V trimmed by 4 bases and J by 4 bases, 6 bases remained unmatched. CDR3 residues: CASSLGTGSYEQYF. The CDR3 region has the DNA TGTGCCAGCAGCCTCGGGACAGGGAGTTACGAGCAGTACTTC.

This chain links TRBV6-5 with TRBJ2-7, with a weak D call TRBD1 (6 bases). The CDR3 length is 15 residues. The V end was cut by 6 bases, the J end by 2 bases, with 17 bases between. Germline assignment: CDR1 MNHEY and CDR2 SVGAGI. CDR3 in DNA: TGTGCCAGCAGCCCTACACAGGGAAGCGCCTACGAGCAGTACTTC. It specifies CASSPTQGSAYEQYF.

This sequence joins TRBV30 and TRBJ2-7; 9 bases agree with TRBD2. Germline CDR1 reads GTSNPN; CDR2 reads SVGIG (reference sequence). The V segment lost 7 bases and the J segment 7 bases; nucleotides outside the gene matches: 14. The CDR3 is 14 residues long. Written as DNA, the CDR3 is TGTGCCTTTAGCGGGGGCGCTCGTGAGGGGGAGCAGTACTTC. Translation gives CAFSGGAREGEQYF.

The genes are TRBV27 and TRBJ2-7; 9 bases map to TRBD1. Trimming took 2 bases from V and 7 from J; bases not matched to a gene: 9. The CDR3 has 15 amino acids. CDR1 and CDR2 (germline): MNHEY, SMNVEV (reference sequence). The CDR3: CASSLRLGQGQEQYF. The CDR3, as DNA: TGTGCCAGCAGTTTAAGGTTGGGACAGGGACAAGAGCAGTACTTC.

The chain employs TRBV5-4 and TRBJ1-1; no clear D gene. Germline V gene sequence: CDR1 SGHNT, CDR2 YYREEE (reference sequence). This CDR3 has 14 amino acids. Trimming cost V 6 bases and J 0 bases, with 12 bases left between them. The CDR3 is CASTLDGMNTEAFF. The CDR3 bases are TGTGCCAGCACCCTGGACGGGATGAACACTGAAGCTTTCTTT.

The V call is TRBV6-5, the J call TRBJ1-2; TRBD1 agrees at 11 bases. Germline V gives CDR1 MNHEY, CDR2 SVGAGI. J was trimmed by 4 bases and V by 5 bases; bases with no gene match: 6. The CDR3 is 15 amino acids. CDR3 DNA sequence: TGTGCCAGCAGTGCTCCGGGACAGGGGGTCTATGGCTACACCTTC. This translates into CASSAPGQGVYGYTF.

CDR3 sequence reads: CASSYPGGVNTEAFF. CDR3 in DNA: TGTGCCAGCAGTTACCCCGGGGGGGTGAACACTGAAGCTTTCTTT. The V call is TRBV6-5, the J call TRBJ1-1; a weak D match, TRBD1 (5 bases). The germline CDR1 and CDR2 sequences are MNHEY and SVGAGI. The CDR3 contains 15 residues. V lost 2 bases, J lost 0 bases, and 10 bases lay in between.

The CDR3 DNA follows: TGCGCCAGCAGTGGAGCCACCGGGACTAGCGGGAGTTTTCCCCCCTACGAGCAGTACTTC. Amino acids: CASSGATGTSGSFPPYEQYF. The chain has TRBV10-1 and TRBJ2-5, with TRBD2 identical over 14 bases. Matching the DNA end better, TRBJ2-7 makes the J call doubtful. Germline loops: CDR1 WNHNN, CDR2 SYGVQD (reference sequence). There are 20 residues in the CDR3.

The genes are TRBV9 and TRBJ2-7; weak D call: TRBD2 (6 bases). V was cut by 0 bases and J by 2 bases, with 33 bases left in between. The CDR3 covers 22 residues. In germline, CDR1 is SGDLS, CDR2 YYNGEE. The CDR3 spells CASSVVPGRGNSNRRGTYEQYF. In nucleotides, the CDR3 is TGTGCCAGCAGCGTAGTACCCGGGCGGGGTAACTCTAATCGTCGCGGGACCTACGAGCAGTACTTC.

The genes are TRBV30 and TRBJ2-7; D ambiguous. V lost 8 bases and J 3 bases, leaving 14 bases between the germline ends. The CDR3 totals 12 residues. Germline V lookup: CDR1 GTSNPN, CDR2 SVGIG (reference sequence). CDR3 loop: CAGFNGVYEQYF. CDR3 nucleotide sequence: TGTGCCGGTTTCAACGGAGTCTACGAGCAGTACTTC.

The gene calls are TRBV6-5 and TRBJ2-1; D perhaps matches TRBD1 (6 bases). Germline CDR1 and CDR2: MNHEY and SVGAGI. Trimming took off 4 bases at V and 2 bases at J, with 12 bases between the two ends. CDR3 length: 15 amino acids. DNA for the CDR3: TGTGCCAGCAGTTTCCACAGGGTGCCCTACAATGAGCAGTTCTTC. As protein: CASSFHRVPYNEQFF.

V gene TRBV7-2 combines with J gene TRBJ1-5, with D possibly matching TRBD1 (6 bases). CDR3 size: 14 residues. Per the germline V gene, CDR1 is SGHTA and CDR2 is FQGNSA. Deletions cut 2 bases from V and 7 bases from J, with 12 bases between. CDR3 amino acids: CASSLRGGVQPQHF. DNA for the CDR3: TGTGCCAGCAGCTTAAGGGGGGGCGTCCAGCCCCAGCATTTT.

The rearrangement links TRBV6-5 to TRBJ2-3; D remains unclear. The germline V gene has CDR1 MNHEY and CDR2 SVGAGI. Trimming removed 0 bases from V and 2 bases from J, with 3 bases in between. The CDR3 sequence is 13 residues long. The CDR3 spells CASSYSFTDTQYF. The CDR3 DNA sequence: TGTGCCAGCAGTTACTCCTTCACAGATACGCAGTATTTT.

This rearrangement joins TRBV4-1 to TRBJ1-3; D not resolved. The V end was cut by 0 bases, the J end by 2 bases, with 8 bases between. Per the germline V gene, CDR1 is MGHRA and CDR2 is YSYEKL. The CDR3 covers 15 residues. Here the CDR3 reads CASSQDHTAGNTIYF. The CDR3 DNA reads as TGCGCCAGCAGCCAAGACCACACCGCTGGAAACACCATATATTTT.

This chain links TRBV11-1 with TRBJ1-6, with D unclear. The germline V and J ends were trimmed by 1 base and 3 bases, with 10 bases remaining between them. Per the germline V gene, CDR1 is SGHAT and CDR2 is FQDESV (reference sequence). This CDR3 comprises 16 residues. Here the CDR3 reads CASSLDQDLYNSPLHF. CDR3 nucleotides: TGTGCCAGCAGCTTAGACCAGGATCTCTATAATTCACCCCTCCACTTT.

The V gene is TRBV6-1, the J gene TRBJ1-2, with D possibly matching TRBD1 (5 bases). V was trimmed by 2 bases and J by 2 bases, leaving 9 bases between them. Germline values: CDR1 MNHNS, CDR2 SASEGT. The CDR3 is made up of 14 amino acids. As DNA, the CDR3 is TGTGCCAGCAGTGAACAGGGACTCAACTATGGCTACACCTTC. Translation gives CASSEQGLNYGYTF.

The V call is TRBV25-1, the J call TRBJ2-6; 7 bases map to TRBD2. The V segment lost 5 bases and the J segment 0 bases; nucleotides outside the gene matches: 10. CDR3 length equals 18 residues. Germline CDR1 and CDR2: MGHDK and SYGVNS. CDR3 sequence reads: CASSSQGGVISGANVLTF. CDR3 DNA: TGTGCCAGCAGTTCCCAGGGAGGGGTCATCTCTGGGGCCAACGTCCTGACTTTC.

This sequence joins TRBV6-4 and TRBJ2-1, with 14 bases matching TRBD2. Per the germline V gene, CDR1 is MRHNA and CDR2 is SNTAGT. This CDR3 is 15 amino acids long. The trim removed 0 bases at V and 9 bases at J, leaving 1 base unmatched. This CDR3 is CASSDSTSGGAEQFF. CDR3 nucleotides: TGTGCCAGCAGTGACTCGACTAGCGGGGGGGCTGAGCAGTTCTTC.

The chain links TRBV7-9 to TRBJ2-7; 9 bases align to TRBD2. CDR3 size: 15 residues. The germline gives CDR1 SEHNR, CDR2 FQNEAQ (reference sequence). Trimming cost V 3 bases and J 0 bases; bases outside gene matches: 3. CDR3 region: CASSFSGSFSYEQYF. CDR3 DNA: TGTGCCAGCAGCTTTAGCGGGAGTTTCTCCTACGAGCAGTACTTC. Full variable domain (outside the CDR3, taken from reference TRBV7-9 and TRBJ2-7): DTGVSQNPRHKITKRGQNVTFRCDPISEHNRLYWYRQTLGQGPEFLTYFQNEAQLEKSRLLSDRFSAERPKGSFSTLEIQRTEQGDSAMYLCASSFSGSFSYEQYFGPGTRLTVT.

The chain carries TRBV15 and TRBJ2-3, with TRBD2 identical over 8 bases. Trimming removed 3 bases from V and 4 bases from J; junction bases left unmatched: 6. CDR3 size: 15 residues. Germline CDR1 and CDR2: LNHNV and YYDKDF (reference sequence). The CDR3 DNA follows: TGTGCCACCAGCAGCCAAAGCGGGAGTTCAGATACGCAGTATTTT. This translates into CATSSQSGSSDTQYF.

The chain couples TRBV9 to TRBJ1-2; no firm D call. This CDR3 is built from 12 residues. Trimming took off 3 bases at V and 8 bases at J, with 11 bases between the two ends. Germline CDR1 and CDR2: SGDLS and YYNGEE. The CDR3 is CASSGPGGGYTF. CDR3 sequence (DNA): TGTGCCAGCAGCGGGCCGGGCGGGGGCTACACCTTC.

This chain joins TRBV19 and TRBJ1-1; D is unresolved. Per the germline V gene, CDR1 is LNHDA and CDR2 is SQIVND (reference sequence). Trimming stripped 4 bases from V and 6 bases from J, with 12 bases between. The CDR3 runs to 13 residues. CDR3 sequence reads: CASSTTTLAEAFF. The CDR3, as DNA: TGTGCCAGTAGTACCACAACCCTCGCTGAAGCTTTCTTT. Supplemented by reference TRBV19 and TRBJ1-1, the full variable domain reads DGGITQSPKYLFRKEGQNVTLSCEQNLNHDAMYWYRQDPGQGLRLIYYSQIVNDFQKGDIAEGYSVSREKKESFPLTVTSAQKNPTAFYLCASSTTTLAEAFFGQGTRLTVV.

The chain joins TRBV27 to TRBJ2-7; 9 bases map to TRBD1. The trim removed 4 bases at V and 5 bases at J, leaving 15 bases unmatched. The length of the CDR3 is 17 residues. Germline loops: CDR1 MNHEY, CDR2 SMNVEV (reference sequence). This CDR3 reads CASSSITGTGFRHEQYF. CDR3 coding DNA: TGTGCCAGCAGTTCAATCACCGGGACAGGGTTCCGGCACGAGCAGTACTTC.